The next 6 T cell receptor beta chains were all read from a single sample in a study of T cell responses to AZD1222 COVID-19 vaccine. TCRdb keeps only in-frame clones here, not all; method: immunoSEQ multiplex PCR. The repertoire includes roughly 130,000 clones, 88% of them detected once, and approximately 8% sits in the top ten. Sample: peripheral blood, taken on day 0 of AZD1222 vaccination. Receptors were obtained from an adult in good health.

This clone was detected once. This chain links TRBV19 with TRBJ1-1; TRBD1 is a possible D gene (6 bases). Germline assignment: CDR1 LNHDA and CDR2 SQIVND (reference sequence). The CDR3 spans 15 residues. Trimming pared 0 bases from V and 3 bases from J, leaving 11 bases between. The CDR3 sequence: CASSIDRPGDTEAFF. The CDR3 DNA follows: TGTGCCAGTAGTATAGATAGACCAGGGGACACTGAAGCTTTCTTT.

The chain employs TRBV30 and TRBJ1-4, with D unclear. Germline assignment: CDR1 GTSNPN and CDR2 SVGIG (reference sequence). The CDR3 sequence is 15 residues long. Trimming removed 2 bases at V and 2 bases at J, with 12 bases between. The CDR3 region is CAWSRTGGTNEKLFF. DNA for the CDR3: TGTGCCTGGAGTAGGACTGGCGGCACTAATGAAAAACTGTTTTTT.

V and J are TRBV19 and TRBJ2-2; D possibly uses TRBD1 or TRBD2 (6 bases each). The length of the CDR3 is 15 residues. Germline CDR1 reads LNHDA; CDR2 reads SQIVND (reference sequence). Between the trimmed V and J ends, which lost 7 bases and 3 bases, there was a span of 15 bases. CDR3 in amino acids: CASMQGTFDTGELFF. The DNA for the CDR3 is TGTGCCAGTATGCAGGGGACTTTCGACACCGGGGAGCTGTTTTTT.

The chain is built from TRBV5-6 and TRBJ1-1; no clear D. The V gene lost 4 bases and the J gene lost 4 bases, with 17 bases spanning the gap. CDR3 size: 15 residues. Per germline, CDR1 SGHDT and CDR2 YYEEEE. CDR3: CASSLAGGRSTEAFF. The CDR3 region has the DNA TGTGCCAGCAGCCTGGCAGGCGGCCGGAGCACTGAAGCTTTCTTT.

The table lists this clone with a few counts. V gene TRBV6-1 combines with J gene TRBJ2-7, with D hard to call. Per the germline V gene, CDR1 is MNHNS and CDR2 is SASEGT. There are 13 residues in the CDR3. Trimming pared 2 bases from V and 6 bases from J, leaving 11 bases between. In DNA form, the CDR3 reads TGTGCCAGCAGTGAATTTTTAAGGGCCGAGCAGTACTTC. Translated, it gives CASSEFLRAEQYF.

This chain connects TRBV11-2 to TRBJ2-7, with D perhaps matching TRBD1 (6 bases). V shed 0 bases and J shed 2 bases, with 11 bases lying between them. Per germline, CDR1 SGHAT and CDR2 FQNNGV. The length of the CDR3 is 15 residues. In DNA, the CDR3 is TGTGCCAGCAGCTTAGAAAGGGGGACGACCTACGAGCAGTACTTC. This gives the protein CASSLERGTTYEQYF.